What follows is one T cell receptor (beta chain) and its context. Antigen: not known. In the CD4+ fraction, cells were divided into CD45RA+ naive and CD45RA-negative memory subsets. This sample was taken from a study of shared clonotypes between healthy human individuals. Study-level points and caveats: Sampling included only blood; tissue repertoires likely differ. Sequencing depth was expected to affect clonotype sharing among donors.

The repertoire was sequenced with immunoSEQ multiplex PCR; TCRdb's copy has only in-frame clones and lacks some. This sample has some 1.4 million clones, with approximately 97% found just once. The TCR was taken from a man aged 25 to 40 in good health. The material sequenced was naive CD4+ T cells sorted from blood. Subset defined: CD45RA+ positively selected.

The CDR3 loop reads CASERGGKETYEQYF. DNA for the CDR3: TGCGCCAGCGAGCGGGGAGGGAAAGAGACATACGAGCAGTACTTC. V is TRBV5-1 and J is TRBJ2-7; 7 bases fit TRBD2. Germline CDR1 and CDR2: SGHRS and YFSETQ. The CDR3 consists of 15 residues. J was trimmed by 4 bases and V by 7 bases; bases with no gene match: 14.